This T cell receptor (beta chain) comes out of a study of T cells in Graves' hyperthyroidism and ophthalmopathy. General study points: Expanded thyroid clonotypes (above 0.001) were mostly also found in blood.

About this clonotype: Its antigen is undetermined.

Trimming removed 3 bases at V and 8 bases at J, with 17 bases between. The CDR3 contains 15 residues. Germline loops: CDR1 SGHTS, CDR2 YDEGEE. The CDR3 regions of TCR beta were amplified from RNA transcripts. With the HTBI primer set, the TCR CDR3 went through a first round of RT-PCR. TCRdb recomputed calls from the multiplex PCR reads with MiXCR, one row per CDR3 protein. The sample contains a few hundred thousand distinct CDR3 sequences, 15% to 19% of which appear only once. Among the patients, aged 18 to 65, hyperthyroidism was newly diagnosed and had lasted under 2 months. Uncontrolled infection, other autoimmune disease, pregnancy and lactation each barred patients from inclusion. Diagnoses were made from clinical symptoms, serum measures (thyroxine and TRAb), thyroid ultrasound and orbital computed tomography.

This TCR was recovered from a woman under 30 with Graves' hyperthyroidism that later progressed to Graves' ophthalmopathy. Sequencing input: blood. The V call is TRBV5-8, the J call TRBJ1-4; D might be TRBD1 (6 bases). This CDR3 is CASSSVTGRKEKLFF. The CDR3 DNA follows: TGTGCCAGCAGCTCGGTGACAGGTCGAAAGGAAAAACTGTTTTTT.